The T cell receptor beta chain described here comes from a study of blood T cells in healthy people across ages (dated by TCRdb to between 2014 and 2017). Study-wide context: Template switching captured roughly one uniquely barcoded TCR beta cDNA molecule per two T cells in model experiments. The study measured age-related changes in TCR beta repertoire diversity using deep sequencing normalized with unique cDNA molecular identifiers. The donors were divided into four age groups: young (average around 16 years), middle-aged (around 37), aged (approximately 62) and long-lived (about 84). Using the same blood draw, the study looked at two additional independent replicas of 1 million unique cDNA reads for two donors, one aged 18 to 30 and the other aged 80 or older.

Library preparation used 5' RACE. The run used an Illumina HiSeq 2500. A second roughly 6 to 12 cycle PCR used a sample-barcoded 5' primer and a J-beta primer mix. Each TCR beta cDNA molecule received a unique molecular identifier from a template-switch 5' adaptor carrying 12 random nucleotides. Each sample yielded at least 3 million CDR3-containing paired-end reads. The Mint cDNA synthesis kit, primed by a TRBC-specific oligonucleotide, was used to synthesize first-strand cDNA from all RNA. After uracil-DNA glycosylase treatment, a first 18-cycle PCR used universal primers M1SS and BC2_uni_R on all cDNA. The original pipeline was this. For normalization, 1 million high-quality reads were randomly selected from each sample, with every read carrying a distinct molecular identifier. Instead of being binned into consensus sequences, reads that shared molecular identifiers were thrown out. MiTCR, set to a Q25 quality threshold and the strictest error-elimination algorithm, was used for CDR3 identification, clonotype clustering and error correction. A nonparametric unseen species model using Euler transformation provided a lower-bound estimate of total TCR beta diversity. The public reads were reprocessed in TCRdb via fastp at Q25 and MiXCR, keeping in-frame beta chains. Duplicate CDR3 protein sequences are folded into a single record with the most common DNA and genes. The V and J calls were not made by the authors but by TCRdb's processing. The sample table shows roughly 1,000,000 distinct CDR3 sequences, and approximately 25% are seen once. The ten largest make up approximately 0.75% of the sample.

As to this clonotype: Its binding antigen is unknown. No much larger clonotype is one base removed from it; base qualities were not supplied.

Paper-wide results and their limitations: Compared with the aged group, the long-lived group had more naive CD4+ T cells, fewer expanded clones and increased TCR diversity, a pattern suggesting age selection. Because donor CMV infection status was unknown, age-related changes in expanded clonotypes were potentially confounded. The percentage of naive T cells measured by flow cytometry correlated strongly with observed TCR beta diversity. Because profiling used bulk unsorted PBMCs, naive and antigen-experienced compartments could not be compared conclusively. Observed TCR beta diversity per million T cells fell roughly linearly with age, and a significant reduction was already apparent by age around 44. Estimates of total diversity based on one million sequenced T cells were regarded as lower bounds and as underestimates.

The roughly 37 donors, aged about 6 to 95 years, were systemically healthy Caucasian individuals from Russia. Around 9.9 milliliters of peripheral blood were collected from each donor into EDTA-treated Vacutainer tubes. Ficoll-Paque density-gradient centrifugation was used to isolate PBMCs, with at least 7 million obtained per sample. Total RNA, at least 6 micrograms per sample, was extracted from PBMCs with Trizol reagent. For every donor, an aliquot of PBMCs went through flow cytometry to measure the percentages of naive CD45RAhigh/CD27high T cells. These data were likewise used in another study, on T cells of mothers and their children. The second study's paper adds: Donors were nine systemically healthy Caucasian individuals: three mothers and their six children. cDNA synthesis used all of the extracted RNA, with around 1.5 ug of RNA in each 15 ul reaction. In the second PCR, sample barcodes and 2-4 random nucleotides were introduced via the M1S primer. Over 9 million TCR beta CDR3 reads came from each mother, compared with several million reads from each child. In both related and unrelated pairs, thymic selection shapes the output of TCR recombination in a similar way, with inherited differences having only a minor effect. Normalized repertoire overlap was always found to be slightly, but never significantly, higher in related mother-child pairs than in unrelated mother-child pairs. No persistent microchimeric T cell clones were found, with a detection sensitivity of 85 to 100 clones per million clonotypes. Deep NGS was used in the study to compare the TCR beta repertoires of mothers and children and to look for features that separate related mother-child pairs from unrelated individuals. The mean age was roughly 40 +/- 4 years for the mothers and around 11 +/- 4 years for the children. After adapter ligation with NEBNext reagents, the libraries were sequenced on Illumina HiSeq 2000 with 100+100 nt paired-end reads. Mother and child libraries were prepared a month apart and sequenced in separate runs to prevent cross-contamination. For each donor, somewhere between roughly 450,000 and 2,000,000 distinct TCR beta clonotypes were identified. Naive TCR beta clonotypes were estimated from low-frequency clonotypes matched to each donor's FACS-determined naive share, without sorting.

This receptor was obtained from a girl aged 2 to 10 in good health. Sequencing used blood.

Here is the DNA: TGTGCCAGCAGCTTAGCTGGACCTTCACCCCTCCACTTT. Its translation reads: CASSLAGPSPLHF. Here the chain combines TRBV7-9 and TRBJ1-6, with the D segment identity uncertain. From cysteine to phenylalanine, the CDR3 is 13 amino acids long. Just CDR3 DNA is preserved here, 39 bases in frame from base 1. Per the germline V gene (reference sequence), SEHNR is the CDR1 and FQNEAQ is the CDR2. The junction carries 6 bases between V and J, which are trimmed by 0 bases and 9 bases respectively.